This TCR beta chain was found in a study of control samples from healthy donors and cancer patients (dated by TCRdb to 2020 to 2021). Relative to germline, V is 7 bases shorter and J is 0 bases shorter, with 15 bases between their ends. Spanning cysteine to phenylalanine, the CDR3 consists of 15 amino acids. The sequence is cut down to CDR3 DNA, 45 bases in frame from base 1. Looking up the germline V gene yields CDR1 SNHLY and CDR2 FYNNEI. Comment on this clone: The clone's antigen remains unknown. The sample holds no much larger clone one base away, and base qualities are not on file.

Receptor amplification or capture employed the immunoSEQ multiplex PCR assay. Imported from immuneACCESS, the table was reduced by TCRdb to in-frame sequences with V and J called. These copies leave out some clones; in studies compared against another copy, an unresolved V gene accounts for under half, and the cause of the remainder is not known. Counted in this sample were 98,000 or so clones; about 79% of them appeared once. The ten largest clones represent roughly 10% of the sample. Sequencing was performed on blood. The sequence came from a woman between 25 and 40 years old in good health. The chain is encoded by TRBV2 joined to TRBJ1-2, and the D gene may be TRBD1, 5 bases matching. The CDR3 corresponds to CASTQGGGANYGYTF. The nucleotide sequence is TGTGCCAGCACCCAAGGCGGGGGAGCTAACTATGGCTACACCTTC.